This TCR beta chain appears in the sequencing data of a study of shared clonotypes between healthy human individuals (TCRdb year 2020). About the study as a whole: The cohort included a few men and a couple of women between 18 and 49 years of age. To increase sequencing depth and limit assay-specific biases, TCR repertoire library preparation and sequencing were carried out by different laboratories using diverse techniques. Leukapheresis yielded between about 0.9 and 8.9 billion PBMCs per donor. For each donor, CD4 naive and CD4 memory were each given three plates, CD8 naive was given two plates, and CD8 memory was given one plate. To estimate repertoire size and how much clonotypes are shared between individuals, the study performed deep sequencing of blood TCR repertoires from roughly five healthy adults. Overall results and qualifications from the work: Because the study included a small number of donors, the genetic and exposure-history diversity represented was limited. Compared with non-shared clonotypes, the clonotypes found in all four sorted-subset donors had higher generation probabilities. Naive subsets generally had larger estimated clonotype richness than memory subsets. Pairwise subsampling indicated that sequencing depth was expected to affect the degree of clonotype sharing among donors. Sampling was restricted to blood, and TCR repertoires in tissues likely differ from the TCR repertoires found in blood. Even with the large sequencing depth, rarefaction of the sorted-subset datasets indicated that sequencing was incomplete. When a handful of donors were compared, the shared fraction of clonotypes was around 5.1% for naive CD4, roughly 3.4% for naive CD8, 2% to 2.5% for memory CD4, and 0.4% for memory CD8.

Using the deep immunoSEQ assay, TCR CDR3 regions were amplified from genomic DNA by multiplex PCR. Extracted genomic DNA from each cell subset was distributed evenly across all wells of several immunoSEQ 96-well plates, and each plate was treated as a replicate. For sorted subsets, approximately 200 ng of genomic DNA, equivalent to about 30,000 T cell genomes, went into each replicate PCR. Purified libraries were quantified with a Qubit 3.0 fluorometer, sized on a Bioanalyzer 2100, and re-quantified with the KAPA Library Quantification kit. A separate single-read 150-cycle Illumina NextSeq 550 flow cell was used to sequence each immunoSEQ 96-well plate. As for the original processing: Because the immunoSEQ output held only junctional sequences and lacked quality scores, the filtering could not match the filtering applied to full-length reads. Sequences were annotated with PyIR, a Python wrapper for IgBLAST v1.9, using IMGT germline references to assign V/J genes and CDR3. Reads were removed for weak V/J assignments (E-value above 1e-6), missing CDR3, stop codons, out-of-frame junctions, or ambiguous translated residues. A V3J clonotype was defined by an identical inferred V gene, J gene, and CDR3 amino acid sequence. Percentage overlap between repertoires was calculated by dividing the number of shared unique clonotypes by the size of the smaller repertoire. Repertoire richness was assessed with RTK rarefaction, the Chao1 estimator, and Recon v2.1 estimates of unobserved clonotypes. Generation probabilities were computed with OLGA for all TCRbeta clonotypes obtained by the gDNA method from a few donors. The table comes from immuneACCESS by way of TCRdb, which keeps in-frame sequences with V and J called. Part of the clones is missing from these tables; in studies checked, under half for an unresolved V gene and the rest for unknown reasons. The DNA was the basis for D and trimming; V, J and clone size are from that table. The sample yields approximately 2,000,000 clones; roughly 90% were counted once. The biggest ten clones account for 0.3% to 0.4% of the sample.

Turning to this clone: Its antigen is unknown. Per-base qualities were not stored, and no clone one base away is much larger.

Donors were healthy HIV-negative adults with no recently reported acute infections or vaccinations. Only Caucasian adults living in Nashville, Tennessee, USA were represented among the donors. CD4+ T cells were enriched by magnetic negative selection; naive cells were then positively selected on CD45RA, and the negative fraction formed the memory subset. Blood was collected by leukapheresis, and PBMCs were isolated by Ficoll-Histopaque density gradient centrifugation and then cryopreserved in liquid nitrogen vapor phase. Analytical flow cytometry was used to check the purity and quantity of each magnetically sorted T cell population. From each sorted fraction, genomic DNA was isolated and quantified by UV absorbance on a Nanodrop 2000c. The source material was naive CD4+ T cells from PBMCs. The cell subset or site label, read with the paper, signifies: CD45RA+ positively selected. This receptor was identified in a young man in good health. Some clones in this sample may be carry-over from other donors' samples.

The nucleotide sequence is TGTGCCAGCAGCGGGAGTAGAGATGAGCAGTTCTTC. Translated, it reads CASSGSRDEQFF. This chain joins TRBV28 to TRBJ2-1; the D gene is perhaps TRBD2, from 6 matching bases. According to the germline V gene, CDR1 reads MDHEN and CDR2 reads SYDVKM. Trimming removed 6 bases from V and 8 bases from J, leaving 11 bases between the germline ends. Inclusive of the bounding cysteine and phenylalanine, the CDR3 is 12 residues long. Kept here is only the CDR3 DNA, which spans 36 bases and is read in frame from base 1.